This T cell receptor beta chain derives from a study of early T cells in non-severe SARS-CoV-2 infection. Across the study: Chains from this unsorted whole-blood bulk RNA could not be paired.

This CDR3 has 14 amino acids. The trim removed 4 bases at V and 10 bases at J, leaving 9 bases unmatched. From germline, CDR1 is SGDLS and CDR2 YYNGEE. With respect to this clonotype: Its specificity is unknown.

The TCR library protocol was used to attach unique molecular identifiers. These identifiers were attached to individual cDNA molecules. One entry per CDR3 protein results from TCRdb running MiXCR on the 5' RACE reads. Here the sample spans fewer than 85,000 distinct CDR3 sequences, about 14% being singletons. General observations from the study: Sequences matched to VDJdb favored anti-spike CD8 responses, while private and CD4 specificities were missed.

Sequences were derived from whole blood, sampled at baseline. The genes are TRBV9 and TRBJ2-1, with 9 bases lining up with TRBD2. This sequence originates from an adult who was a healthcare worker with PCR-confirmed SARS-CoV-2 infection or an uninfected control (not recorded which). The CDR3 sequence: CASSSVAGVEEQFF. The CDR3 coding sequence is TGTGCCAGCAGCTCGGTAGCGGGAGTCGAGGAGCAGTTCTTC.